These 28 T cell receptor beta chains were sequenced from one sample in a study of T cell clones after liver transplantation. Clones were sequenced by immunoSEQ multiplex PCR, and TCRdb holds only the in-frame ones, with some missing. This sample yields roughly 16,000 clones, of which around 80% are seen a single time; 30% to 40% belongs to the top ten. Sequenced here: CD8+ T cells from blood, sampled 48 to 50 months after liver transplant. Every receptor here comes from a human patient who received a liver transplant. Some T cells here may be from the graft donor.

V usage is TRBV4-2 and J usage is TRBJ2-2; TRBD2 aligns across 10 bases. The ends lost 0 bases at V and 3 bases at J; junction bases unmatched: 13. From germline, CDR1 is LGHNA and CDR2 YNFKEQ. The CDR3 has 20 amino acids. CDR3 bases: TGTGCCAGCAGCCAAGATCCCCTAGCGGGAGTTAGGTTTGACACCGGGGAGCTGTTTTTT. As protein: CASSQDPLAGVRFDTGELFF.

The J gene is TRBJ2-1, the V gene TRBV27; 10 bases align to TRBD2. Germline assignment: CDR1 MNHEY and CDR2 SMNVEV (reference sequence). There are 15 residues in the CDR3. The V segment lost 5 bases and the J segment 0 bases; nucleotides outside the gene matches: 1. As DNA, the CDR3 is TGTGCCAGCAGTCCTAGCGGGAGCTCCTACAATGAGCAGTTCTTC. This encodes CASSPSGSSYNEQFF.

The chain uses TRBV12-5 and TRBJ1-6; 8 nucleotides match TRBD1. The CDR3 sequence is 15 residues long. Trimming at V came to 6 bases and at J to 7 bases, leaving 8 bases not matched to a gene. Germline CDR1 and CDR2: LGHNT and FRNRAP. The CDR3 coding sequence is TGTGCTAGTGGGCCAGACAGGGGTTGGAATTCACCCCTCCACTTT. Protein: CASGPDRGWNSPLHF.

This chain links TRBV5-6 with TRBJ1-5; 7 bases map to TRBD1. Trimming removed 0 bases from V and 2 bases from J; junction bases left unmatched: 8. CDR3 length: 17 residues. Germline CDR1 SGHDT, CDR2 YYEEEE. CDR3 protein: CASSLARGRGGNQPQHF. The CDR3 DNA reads TGTGCCAGCAGCTTGGCCAGGGGGAGGGGAGGCAATCAGCCCCAGCATTTT.

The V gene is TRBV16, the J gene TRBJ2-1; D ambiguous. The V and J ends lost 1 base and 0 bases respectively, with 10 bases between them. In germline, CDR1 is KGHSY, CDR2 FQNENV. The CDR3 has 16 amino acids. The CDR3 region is CASSQFHLSSYNEQFF. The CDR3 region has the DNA TGTGCCAGCAGCCAATTTCACTTGAGCTCCTACAATGAGCAGTTCTTC. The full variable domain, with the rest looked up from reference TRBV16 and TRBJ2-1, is GEEVAQTPKHLVRGEGQKAKLYCAPIKGHSYVFWYQQVLKNEFKFLISFQNENVFDETGMPKERFSAKCLPNSPCSLEIQATKLEDSAVYFCASSQFHLSSYNEQFFGPGTRLTVL.

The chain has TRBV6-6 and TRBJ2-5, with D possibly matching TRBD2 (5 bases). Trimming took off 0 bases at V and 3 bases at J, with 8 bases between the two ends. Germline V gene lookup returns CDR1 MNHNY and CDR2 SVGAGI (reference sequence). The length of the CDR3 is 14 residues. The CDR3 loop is CASSYSPGEETQYF. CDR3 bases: TGTGCCAGCAGTTACTCACCCGGGGAAGAGACCCAGTACTTC.

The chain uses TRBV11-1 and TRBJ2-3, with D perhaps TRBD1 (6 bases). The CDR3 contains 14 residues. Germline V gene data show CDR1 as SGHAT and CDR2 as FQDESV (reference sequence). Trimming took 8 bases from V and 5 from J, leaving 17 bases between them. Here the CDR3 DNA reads TGTGCCAGCGGCCGAACAGGGAACCGAGATACGCAGTATTTT. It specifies CASGRTGNRDTQYF.

This CDR3 reads CASSLNDRRDTEAFF. The CDR3 DNA is TGCGCCAGCAGCTTGAACGACAGAAGGGACACTGAAGCTTTCTTT. The chain is built from TRBV5-1 and TRBJ1-1, with a possible D match to TRBD1 (5 bases). Trimming left V 1 base short and J 3 bases short, with 13 bases between. This CDR3 region has 15 residues. Germline values: CDR1 SGHRS, CDR2 YFSETQ.

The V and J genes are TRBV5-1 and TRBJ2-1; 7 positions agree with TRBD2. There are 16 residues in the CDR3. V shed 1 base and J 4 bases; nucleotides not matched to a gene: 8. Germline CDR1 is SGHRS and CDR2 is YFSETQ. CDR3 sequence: CASSLNFQGGYNEQFF. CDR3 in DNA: TGCGCCAGCAGCTTGAATTTTCAGGGAGGGTACAATGAGCAGTTCTTC.

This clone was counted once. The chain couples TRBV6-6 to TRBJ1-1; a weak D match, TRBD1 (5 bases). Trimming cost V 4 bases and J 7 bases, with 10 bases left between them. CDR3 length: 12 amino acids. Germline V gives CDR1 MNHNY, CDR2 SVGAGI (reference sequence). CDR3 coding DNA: TGTGCCAGCAGTTGGGACGGACGTGAAGCTTTCTTT. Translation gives CASSWDGREAFF.

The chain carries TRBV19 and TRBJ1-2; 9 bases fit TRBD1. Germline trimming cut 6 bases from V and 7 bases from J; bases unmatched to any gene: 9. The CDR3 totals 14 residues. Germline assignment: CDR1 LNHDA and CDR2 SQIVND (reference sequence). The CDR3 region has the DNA TGTGCCAGTAGCCTACCGGGACAGGGAGGTGGCTACACCTTC. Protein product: CASSLPGQGGGYTF.

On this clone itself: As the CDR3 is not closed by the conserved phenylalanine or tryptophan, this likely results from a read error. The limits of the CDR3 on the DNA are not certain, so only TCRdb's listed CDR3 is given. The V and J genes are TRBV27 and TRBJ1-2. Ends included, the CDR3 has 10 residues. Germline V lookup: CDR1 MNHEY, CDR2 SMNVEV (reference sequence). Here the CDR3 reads CASSPEGSPC.

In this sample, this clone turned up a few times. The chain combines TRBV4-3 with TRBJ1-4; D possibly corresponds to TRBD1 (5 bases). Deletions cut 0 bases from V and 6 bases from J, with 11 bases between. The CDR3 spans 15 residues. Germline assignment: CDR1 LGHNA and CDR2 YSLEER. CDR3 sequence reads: CASSQERGTYEKLFF. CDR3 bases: TGCGCCAGCAGCCAAGAAAGAGGGACTTATGAAAAACTGTTTTTT.

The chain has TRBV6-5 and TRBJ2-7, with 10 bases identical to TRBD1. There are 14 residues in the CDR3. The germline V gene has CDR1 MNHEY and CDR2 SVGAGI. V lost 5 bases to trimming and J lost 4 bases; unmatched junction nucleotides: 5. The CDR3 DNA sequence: TGTGCCAGCAGTGCGGGACAGGGGAAGTACGAGCAGTACTTC. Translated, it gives CASSAGQGKYEQYF.

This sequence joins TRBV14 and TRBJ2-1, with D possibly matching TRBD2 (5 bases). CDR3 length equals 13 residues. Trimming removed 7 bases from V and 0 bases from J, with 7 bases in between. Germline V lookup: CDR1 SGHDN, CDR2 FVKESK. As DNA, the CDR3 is TGTGCCAGCATGGGGAGCTCCTACAATGAGCAGTTCTTC. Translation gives CASMGSSYNEQFF.

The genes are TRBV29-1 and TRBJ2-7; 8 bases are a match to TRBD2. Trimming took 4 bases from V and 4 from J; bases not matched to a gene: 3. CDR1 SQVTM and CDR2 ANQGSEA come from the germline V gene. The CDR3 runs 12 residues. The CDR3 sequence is CSVVLAEYEQYF. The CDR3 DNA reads TGCAGCGTTGTACTAGCGGAGTACGAGCAGTACTTC.

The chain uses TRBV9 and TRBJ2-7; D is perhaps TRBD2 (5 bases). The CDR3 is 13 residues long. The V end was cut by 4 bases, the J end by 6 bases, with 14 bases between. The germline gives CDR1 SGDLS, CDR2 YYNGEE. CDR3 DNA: TGTGCCAGCAGCATAGGCGCAGGAGGCGAGCAGTACTTC. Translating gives CASSIGAGGEQYF.

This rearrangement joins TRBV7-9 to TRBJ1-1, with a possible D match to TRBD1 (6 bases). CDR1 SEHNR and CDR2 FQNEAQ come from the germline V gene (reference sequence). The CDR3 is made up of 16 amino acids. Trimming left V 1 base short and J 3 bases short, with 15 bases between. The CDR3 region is CASSLGFGRGDTEAFF. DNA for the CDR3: TGTGCCAGCAGCTTAGGGTTCGGCAGGGGAGACACTGAAGCTTTCTTT.

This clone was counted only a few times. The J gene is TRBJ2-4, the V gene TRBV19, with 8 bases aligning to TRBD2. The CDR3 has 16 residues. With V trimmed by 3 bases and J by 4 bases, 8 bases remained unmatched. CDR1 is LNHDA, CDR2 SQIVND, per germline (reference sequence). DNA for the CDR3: TGTGCCAGTAGTATGTCTGCGGGAGGAGGTAAAAACATTCAGTACTTC. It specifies CASSMSAGGGKNIQYF.

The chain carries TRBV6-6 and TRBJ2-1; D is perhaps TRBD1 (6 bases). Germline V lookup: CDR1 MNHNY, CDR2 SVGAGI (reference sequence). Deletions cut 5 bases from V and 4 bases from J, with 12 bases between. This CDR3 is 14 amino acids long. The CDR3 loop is CASSNPGTYNEQFF. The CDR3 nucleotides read TGTGCCAGCAGTAACCCCGGGACATACAATGAGCAGTTCTTC.

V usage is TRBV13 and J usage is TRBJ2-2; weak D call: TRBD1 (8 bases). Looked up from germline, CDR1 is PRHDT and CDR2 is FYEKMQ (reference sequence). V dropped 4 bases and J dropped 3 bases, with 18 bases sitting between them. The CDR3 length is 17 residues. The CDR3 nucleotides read TGTGCCAGCAGCTCTACAGGGGGTAGCGGGTACACCGGGGAGCTGTTTTTT. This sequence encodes CASSSTGGSGYTGELFF.

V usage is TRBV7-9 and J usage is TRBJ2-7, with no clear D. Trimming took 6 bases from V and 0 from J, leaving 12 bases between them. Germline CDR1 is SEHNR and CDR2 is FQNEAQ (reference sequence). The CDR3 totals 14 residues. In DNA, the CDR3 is TGTGCCAGCAGTTCTATTTCAAGCTCCTACGAGCAGTACTTC. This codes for CASSSISSSYEQYF.

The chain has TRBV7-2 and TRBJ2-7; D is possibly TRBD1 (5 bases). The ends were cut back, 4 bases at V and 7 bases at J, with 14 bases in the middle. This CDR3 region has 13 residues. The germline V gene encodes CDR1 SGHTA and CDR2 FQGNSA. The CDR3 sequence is CASSSRVGREQYF. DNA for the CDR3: TGTGCCAGCAGCTCCAGGGTTGGTCGGGAGCAGTACTTC.

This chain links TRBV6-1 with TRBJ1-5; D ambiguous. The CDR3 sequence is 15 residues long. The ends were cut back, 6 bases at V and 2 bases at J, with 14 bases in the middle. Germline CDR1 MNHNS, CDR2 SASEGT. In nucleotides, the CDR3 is TGTGCCAGCAGCCAAAACAAACGACGCAATCAGCCCCAGCATTTT. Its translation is CASSQNKRRNQPQHF.

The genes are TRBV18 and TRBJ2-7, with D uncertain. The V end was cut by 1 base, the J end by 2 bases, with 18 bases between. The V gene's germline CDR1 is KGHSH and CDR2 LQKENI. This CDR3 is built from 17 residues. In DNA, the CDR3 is TGTGCCAGCTCACCACAGGCAGCGACTCTATTAGCCTACGAGCAGTACTTC. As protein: CASSPQAATLLAYEQYF.

The CDR3 DNA is TGCGCCAGCAGCCAAGATGGGCAGCTGGGCACTGAAGCTTTCTTT. This encodes CASSQDGQLGTEAFF. V is TRBV4-3 and J is TRBJ1-1, with D uncertain. CDR1 is LGHNA and CDR2 is YSLEER in the germline V gene. The V end was cut by 0 bases, the J end by 4 bases, with 12 bases between. This CDR3 is 15 amino acids long.

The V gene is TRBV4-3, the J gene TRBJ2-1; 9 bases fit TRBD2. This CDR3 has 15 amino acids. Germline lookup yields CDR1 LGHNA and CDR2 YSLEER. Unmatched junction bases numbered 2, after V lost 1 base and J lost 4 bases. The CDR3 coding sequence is TGCGCCAGCAGCCAAGTAACTAGCGGGTACAATGAGCAGTTCTTC. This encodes CASSQVTSGYNEQFF.

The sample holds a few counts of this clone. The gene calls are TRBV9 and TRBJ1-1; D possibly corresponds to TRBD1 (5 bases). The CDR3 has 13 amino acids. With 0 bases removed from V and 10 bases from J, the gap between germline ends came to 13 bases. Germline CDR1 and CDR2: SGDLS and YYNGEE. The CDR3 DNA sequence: TGTGCCAGCAGCGTAGAGGGGAAAGGCAGAGCTTTCTTT. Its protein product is CASSVEGKGRAFF.